Listed below are T cell receptor beta chains from one sample, sequenced in a study of cytomegalovirus exposure and HLA in healthy donors. Profiled with immunoSEQ multiplex PCR; TCRdb holds only in-frame clones, not every one. The sample lists approximately 150,000 clones, more than 60% seen once, with 2.5% to 4% in the top ten. The specimen sequenced was PBMCs. The receptors were gathered from a middle-aged man in good health and CMV-seronegative. The CDR3 runs from the conserved cysteine through the conserved F or W. The D gene is left open where the match is weak. Rows give clone size only sometimes, using once, few, many, or a class for an expanded clone.

size: -
J: TRBJ1-3
V: TRBV7-6
D: -
length: 17
CDR3: CASSETGSPSSGNTIYF
DNA: TGTGCCAGCAGCGAGACAGGTTCTCCCTCCTCTGGAAACACCATATATTTT

size: -
J: TRBJ2-7
V: TRBV4-3
D: -
length: 16
CDR3: CVSSQDRDLRIYEQYF
DNA: TGCGTCAGCAGCCAAGATAGGGACTTAAGGATCTACGAGCAGTACTTC

size: once
J: TRBJ2-3
V: TRBV5-5
D: -
length: 15
CDR3: CASSLLGGPGDTQYF
DNA: TGTGCCAGCAGCTTGCTCGGCGGCCCGGGGGATACGCAGTATTTT

size: -
J: TRBJ2-6
V: TRBV6-1
D: TRBD1
length: 15
CDR3: CASGRTGAGANVLTF
DNA: TGTGCCAGCGGAAGGACAGGGGCTGGGGCCAACGTCCTGACTTTC

size: once
J: TRBJ2-2
V: TRBV7-9
D: TRBD1
length: 16
CDR3: CASSEMTGGEDGELFF
DNA: TGTGCCAGCAGCGAAATGACAGGGGGCGAAGACGGGGAGCTGTTTTTT

size: -
J: TRBJ2-7
V: TRBV10-3
D: -
length: 14
CDR3: CAISRPPRAYEQYF
DNA: TGTGCCATCAGTCGCCCCCCCCGGGCCTACGAGCAGTACTTC

size: -
J: TRBJ2-7
V: TRBV25-1
D: TRBD1
length: 17
CDR3: CASSEWGGTERSYEQYF
DNA: TGTGCCAGCAGTGAATGGGGTGGGACAGAGCGATCCTACGAGCAGTACTTC

size: -
J: TRBJ1-5
V: TRBV28
D: TRBD1
length: 16
CDR3: CASRPLGTGFDQPQHF
DNA: TGTGCCAGCAGACCCCTCGGGACAGGGTTTGATCAGCCCCAGCATTTT

size: once
J: TRBJ1-3
V: TRBV7-9
D: -
length: 13
CDR3: CASMASSGNTIYF
DNA: TGTGCCAGCATGGCTAGCTCTGGAAACACCATATATTTT

size: -
J: TRBJ2-3
V: TRBV9
D: -
length: 13
CDR3: CASSVAVEDTQYF
DNA: TGTGCCAGCAGCGTAGCAGTCGAAGATACGCAGTATTTT

size: -
J: TRBJ2-1
V: TRBV2
D: TRBD2
length: 15
CDR3: CASSPGLAGQNEQFF
DNA: TGTGCCAGCAGTCCCGGACTAGCGGGCCAAAATGAGCAGTTCTTC

size: -
J: TRBJ2-3
V: TRBV5-1
D: -
length: 15
CDR3: CASSLETASTDTQYF
DNA: TGCGCCAGCAGCTTGGAGACTGCTAGCACAGATACGCAGTATTTT

size: -
J: TRBJ1-1
V: TRBV6-4
D: -
length: 16
CDR3: CASSDVRDIRNTEAFF
DNA: TGTGCCAGCAGTGACGTAAGGGACATCCGGAACACTGAAGCTTTCTTT

size: -
J: TRBJ1-2
V: TRBV5-1
D: TRBD1
length: 14
CDR3: CAGSLGQHTYGYTF
DNA: TGCGCCGGCAGCTTGGGACAGCACACATATGGCTACACCTTC

size: few
J: TRBJ1-3
V: TRBV5-1
D: -
length: 14
CDR3: CASSLASTGNTIYF
DNA: TGCGCCAGCAGCTTGGCCTCTACTGGAAACACCATATATTTT

size: -
J: TRBJ2-3
V: TRBV27
D: TRBD2
length: 15
CDR3: CASTPDVAGVNTQYF
DNA: TGTGCCAGCACCCCCGATGTAGCGGGGGTAAATACGCAGTATTTT

size: -
J: TRBJ1-5
V: TRBV28
D: TRBD1
length: 15
CDR3: CASSPTDRAGQPQHF
DNA: TGTGCCAGCAGTCCAACGGACAGGGCCGGGCAGCCCCAGCATTTT

size: few
J: TRBJ2-2
V: TRBV5-4
D: -
length: 14
CDR3: CASSSGQNTGELFF
DNA: TGTGCCAGCAGCTCTGGACAGAACACCGGGGAGCTGTTTTTT

size: -
J: TRBJ1-2
V: TRBV6-5
D: -
length: 13
CDR3: CASRERAFGGYTF
DNA: TGTGCCAGCAGAGAGAGGGCCTTCGGTGGCTACACCTTC

size: -
J: TRBJ1-2
V: TRBV6-4
D: TRBD1
length: 13
CDR3: CASSVDRGRGYTF
DNA: TGTGCCAGCAGTGTTGACAGGGGGCGAGGCTACACCTTC

size: -
J: TRBJ1-1
V: TRBV19
D: TRBD1
length: 13
CDR3: CASSTGGITEAFF
DNA: TGTGCCAGTAGTACAGGGGGCATCACTGAAGCTTTCTTT

size: once
J: TRBJ1-2
V: TRBV7-9
D: TRBD1
length: 16
CDR3: CASSLAAGGAGYGYTF
DNA: TGTGCCAGCAGCTTAGCGGCAGGGGGCGCCGGATATGGCTACACCTTC

size: -
J: TRBJ1-3
V: TRBV12-5
D: -
length: 15
CDR3: CASGFPRTDGNTIYF
DNA: TGTGCTAGTGGTTTCCCTCGGACAGATGGAAACACCATATATTTT

size: -
J: TRBJ2-5
V: TRBV5-1
D: TRBD2
length: 18
CDR3: CASSLGGLAGAHQETQYF
DNA: TGCGCCAGCAGCTTGGGGGGACTAGCGGGGGCCCACCAAGAGACCCAGTACTTC

size: once
J: TRBJ2-2
V: TRBV25-1
D: -
length: 11
CDR3: CASKRTGELFF
DNA: TGTGCCAGCAAGAGAACCGGGGAGCTGTTTTTT

size: -
J: TRBJ1-6
V: TRBV18
D: TRBD1
length: 17
CDR3: CASSARIDRVFNSPLHF
DNA: TGTGCCAGCTCAGCCCGTATAGACAGGGTTTTTAATTCACCCCTCCACTTT

size: -
J: TRBJ2-2
V: TRBV9
D: -
length: 17
CDR3: CASSVVEGRINTGELFF
DNA: TGTGCCAGCAGCGTAGTCGAAGGGAGGATAAACACCGGGGAGCTGTTTTTT

size: -
J: TRBJ2-7
V: TRBV18
D: TRBD1
length: 15
CDR3: CASSLSRDRPYEQYF
DNA: TGTGCCAGCTCACTTTCCCGGGACAGACCCTACGAGCAGTACTTC

size: -
J: TRBJ2-3
V: TRBV6-6
D: TRBD1
length: 14
CDR3: CASSYLTGADTQYF
DNA: TGTGCCAGCAGTTACTTGACAGGGGCAGATACGCAGTATTTT

size: -
J: TRBJ1-2
V: TRBV5-1
D: -
length: 15
CDR3: CASSLESGKPCGYTF
DNA: TGCGCCAGCAGCTTGGAGTCAGGAAAGCCATGTGGCTACACCTTC

size: -
J: TRBJ1-5
V: TRBV13
D: -
length: 14
CDR3: CASSLSSSNQPQHF
DNA: TGTGCCAGCAGCTTGTCGAGTAGCAATCAGCCCCAGCATTTT

size: -
J: TRBJ1-2
V: TRBV28
D: -
length: 12
CDR3: CASSTDRFGYTF
DNA: TGTGCCAGCAGTACAGACAGGTTTGGCTACACCTTC

size: -
J: TRBJ1-2
V: TRBV25-1
D: TRBD1
length: 14
CDR3: CASKQGAGDYGYTF
DNA: TGTGCCAGCAAACAGGGGGCAGGTGACTATGGCTACACCTTC

size: -
J: TRBJ2-7
V: TRBV9
D: -
length: 15
CDR3: CASSTLTCHDYEQYF
DNA: TGTGCCAGCTCGACTTTAACATGCCACGACTACGAGCAGTACTTC

size: -
J: TRBJ1-2
V: TRBV7-2
D: -
length: 16
CDR3: CASSFGGMAINYGYTF
DNA: TGTGCCAGCAGCTTCGGGGGAATGGCGATAAACTATGGCTACACCTTC

size: -
J: TRBJ1-1
V: TRBV6-1
D: -
length: 14
CDR3: CASSEGTANTEAFF
DNA: TGTGCCAGCAGTGAAGGGACTGCGAACACTGAAGCTTTCTTT

size: -
J: TRBJ1-2
V: TRBV5-6
D: TRBD1
length: 16
CDR3: CASSSLRQGPIYGYTF
DNA: TGTGCCAGCAGCTCCCTCAGACAGGGGCCCATCTATGGCTACACCTTC

size: -
J: TRBJ1-6
V: TRBV2
D: TRBD1
length: 16
CDR3: CASSPPGTGHNSPLHF
DNA: TGTGCCAGCAGTCCACCCGGGACAGGCCATAATTCACCCCTCCACTTT

size: -
J: TRBJ1-6
V: TRBV7-2
D: TRBD1
length: 16
CDR3: CASSLTGGAYNSPLHF
DNA: TGTGCCAGCAGCCTGACAGGGGGCGCCTATAATTCACCCCTCCACTTT